This T cell receptor beta chain was profiled in a study of shared clonotypes between healthy human individuals. Across the study: A couple of women and a few men aged 18 to 49 served as donors. Study findings and constraints: Sorted-subset samples were not fully sequenced, rarefaction indicated.

V lost 5 bases to trimming and J lost 3 bases; unmatched junction nucleotides: 4. Germline V gene lookup returns CDR1 SEHNR and CDR2 FQNEAQ (reference sequence). There are 13 residues in the CDR3. Points on this clone: Its antigen is as yet unknown. Other nucleotide sequences in the sample specify the same CDR3.

Replicate PCRs from sorted subsets contained 200 ng DNA, which is some 32,000 T cell genomes. Assay used: immunoSEQ multiplex PCR; TCRdb lists only in-frame clones, some missing. The data show roughly 2 million clones, about 95% seen once. Only CD45RO-negative cells positively selected for CCR7 counted as naive CD8 cells, so terminally differentiated effector memory CD45RA+ cells were excluded. The receptor comes from a man between 18 and 29 years old in good health. The V and J genes are TRBV7-9 and TRBJ2-7, with 7 positions matching TRBD1. Sequencing was done on a sample of naive CD8+ T cells sorted from blood. The CDR3 region is CASSLGQIYEQYF. DNA for the CDR3: TGTGCCAGCAGCCTGGGACAGATCTACGAGCAGTACTTC. Filled out from reference TRBV7-9 and TRBJ2-7, the complete variable domain reads DTGVSQNPRHKITKRGQNVTFRCDPISEHNRLYWYRQTLGQGPEFLTYFQNEAQLEKSRLLSDRFSAERPKGSFSTLEIQRTEQGDSAMYLCASSLGQIYEQYFGPGTRLTVT.